A single sample is the source of the 3 T cell receptor beta chains below, sequenced in a study of PD-1 blockade in classical Hodgkin lymphoma. Assay: immunoSEQ multiplex PCR; the TCRdb copy retains only in-frame clones and omits some. Of approximately 98,000 clones in the sample, about nine tenths were seen once. Brentuximab vedotin exposure varied among the patients, all of whom had relapsed after autologous stem cell transplantation. The sample in question was peripheral blood mononuclear cells (PBMCs), obtained before the second cycle of nivolumab. These receptors were collected from a human donor with classical Hodgkin lymphoma.

This clone was picked up one time. The gene calls are TRBV19 and TRBJ1-6; TRBD1 aligns across 7 bases. V dropped 9 bases and J dropped 6; count of bases not matched to a gene: 8. The CDR3 consists of 14 residues. Germline lookup yields CDR1 LNHDA and CDR2 SQIVND (reference sequence). The CDR3 is CASFAGGFNSPLHF. In nucleotides, the CDR3 is TGTGCCAGCTTTGCAGGGGGTTTTAATTCACCCCTCCACTTT. Complete variable domain (other parts from reference TRBV19 and TRBJ1-6): DGGITQSPKYLFRKEGQNVTLSCEQNLNHDAMYWYRQDPGQGLRLIYYSQIVNDFQKGDIAEGYSVSREKKESFPLTVTSAQKNPTAFYLCASFAGGFNSPLHFGNGTRLTVT.

V and J are TRBV5-4 and TRBJ2-5; D gene uncertain. This CDR3 comprises 14 residues. Trimming removed 0 bases at V and 5 bases at J, with 11 bases between. Germline loops: CDR1 SGHNT, CDR2 YYREEE (reference sequence). As DNA, the CDR3 is TGTGCCAGCAGCTTGGGTCAGGATCGGGAGACCCAGTACTTC. Its protein product is CASSLGQDRETQYF. Filled out from reference TRBV5-4 and TRBJ2-5, the complete variable domain reads ETGVTQSPTHLIKTRGQQVTLRCSSQSGHNTVSWYQQALGQGPQFIFQYYREEENGRGNFPPRFSGLQFPNYSSELNVNALELDDSALYLCASSLGQDRETQYFGPGTRLLVL.

This CDR3 is CASSPRSPLTEAFF. Here the CDR3 DNA reads TGTGCCAGCAGCCCCCGGAGTCCCCTCACTGAAGCTTTCTTT. The rearrangement joins TRBV5-6 to TRBJ1-1; no clear D. Deletions cut 4 bases from V and 4 bases from J, with 14 bases between. Germline V gene lookup returns CDR1 SGHDT and CDR2 YYEEEE. CDR3 size: 14 residues.